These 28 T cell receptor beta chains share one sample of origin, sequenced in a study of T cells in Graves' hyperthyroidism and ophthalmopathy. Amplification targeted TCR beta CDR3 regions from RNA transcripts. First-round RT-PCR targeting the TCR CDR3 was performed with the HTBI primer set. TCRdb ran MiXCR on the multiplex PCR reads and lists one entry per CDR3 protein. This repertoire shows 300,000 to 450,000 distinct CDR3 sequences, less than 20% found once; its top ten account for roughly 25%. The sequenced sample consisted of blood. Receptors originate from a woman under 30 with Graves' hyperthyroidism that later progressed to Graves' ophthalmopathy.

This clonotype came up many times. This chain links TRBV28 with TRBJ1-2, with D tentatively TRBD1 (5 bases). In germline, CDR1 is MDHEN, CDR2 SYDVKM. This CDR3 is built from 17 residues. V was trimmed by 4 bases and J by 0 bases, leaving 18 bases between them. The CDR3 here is CASSSQGPRYSNYGYTF. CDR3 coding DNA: TGTGCCAGCAGTTCTCAGGGACCTCGCTACTCTAACTATGGCTACACCTTC.

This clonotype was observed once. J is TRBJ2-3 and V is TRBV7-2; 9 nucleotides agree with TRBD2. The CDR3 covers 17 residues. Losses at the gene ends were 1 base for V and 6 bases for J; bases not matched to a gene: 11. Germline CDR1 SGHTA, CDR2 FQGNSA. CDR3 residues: CASSLDNMLAGSDTQYF. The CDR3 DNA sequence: TGTGCCAGCAGCTTAGATAATATGCTAGCGGGATCCGATACGCAGTATTTT.

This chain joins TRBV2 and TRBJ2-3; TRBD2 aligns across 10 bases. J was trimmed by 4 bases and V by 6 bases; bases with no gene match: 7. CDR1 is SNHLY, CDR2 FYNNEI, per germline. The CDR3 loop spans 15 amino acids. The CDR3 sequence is CASRELAGGADTQYF. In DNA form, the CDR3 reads TGTGCCAGCAGGGAATTAGCGGGAGGAGCAGATACGCAGTATTTT.

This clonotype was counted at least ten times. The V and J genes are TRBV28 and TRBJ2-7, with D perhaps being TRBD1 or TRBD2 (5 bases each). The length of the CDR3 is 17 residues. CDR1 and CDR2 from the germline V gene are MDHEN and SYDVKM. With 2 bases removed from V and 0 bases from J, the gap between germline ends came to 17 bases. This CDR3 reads CASSLEVGDPSSYEQYF. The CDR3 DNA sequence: TGTGCCAGCAGTTTAGAAGTTGGGGACCCGAGCTCCTACGAGCAGTACTTC.

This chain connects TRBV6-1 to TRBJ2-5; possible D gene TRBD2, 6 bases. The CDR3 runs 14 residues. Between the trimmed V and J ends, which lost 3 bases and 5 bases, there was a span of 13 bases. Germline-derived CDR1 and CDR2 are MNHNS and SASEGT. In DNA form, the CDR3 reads TGTGCCAGCAGTGAGTGGGGGGAACGGGAGACCCAGTACTTC. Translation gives CASSEWGERETQYF.

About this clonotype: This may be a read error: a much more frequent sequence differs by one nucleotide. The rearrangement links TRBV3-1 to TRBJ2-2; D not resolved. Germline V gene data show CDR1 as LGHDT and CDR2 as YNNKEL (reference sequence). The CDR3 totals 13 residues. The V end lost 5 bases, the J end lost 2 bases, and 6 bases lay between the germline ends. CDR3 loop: CASSAHNTGELFF. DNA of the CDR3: TGTGCCAGCAGCGCACACAACACCGGGGAGCTGTTTTTT.

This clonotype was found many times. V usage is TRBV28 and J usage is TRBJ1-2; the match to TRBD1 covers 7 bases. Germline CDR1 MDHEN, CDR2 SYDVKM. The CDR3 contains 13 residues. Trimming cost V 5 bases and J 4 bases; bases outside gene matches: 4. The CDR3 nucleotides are TGTGCCAGCAGTAGAGACAGGGTCTATGGCTACACCTTC. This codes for CASSRDRVYGYTF.

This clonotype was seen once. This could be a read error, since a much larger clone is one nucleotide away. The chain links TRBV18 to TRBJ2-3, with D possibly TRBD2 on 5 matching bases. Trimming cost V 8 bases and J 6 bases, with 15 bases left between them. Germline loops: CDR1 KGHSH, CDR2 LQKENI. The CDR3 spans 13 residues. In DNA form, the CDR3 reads TGTGCCAGCCCCCCCCGACGAGGGGATACGCAGTATTTT. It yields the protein CASPPRRGDTQYF.

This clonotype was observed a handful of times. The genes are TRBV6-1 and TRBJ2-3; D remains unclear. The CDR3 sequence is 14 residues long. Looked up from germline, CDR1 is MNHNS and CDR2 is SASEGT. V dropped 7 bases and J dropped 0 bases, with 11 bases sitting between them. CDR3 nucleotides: TGTGCCAGCATGGAGTTATCTAGCACAGATACGCAGTATTTT. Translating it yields CASMELSSTDTQYF.

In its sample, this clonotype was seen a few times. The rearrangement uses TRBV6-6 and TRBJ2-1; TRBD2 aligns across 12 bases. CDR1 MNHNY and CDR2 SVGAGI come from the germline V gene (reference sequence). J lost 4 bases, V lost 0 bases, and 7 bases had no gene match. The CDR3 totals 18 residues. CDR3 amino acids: CASSYSLAGGPGYNEQFF. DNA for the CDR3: TGTGCCAGCAGTTACTCGCTAGCGGGAGGGCCGGGATACAATGAGCAGTTCTTC.

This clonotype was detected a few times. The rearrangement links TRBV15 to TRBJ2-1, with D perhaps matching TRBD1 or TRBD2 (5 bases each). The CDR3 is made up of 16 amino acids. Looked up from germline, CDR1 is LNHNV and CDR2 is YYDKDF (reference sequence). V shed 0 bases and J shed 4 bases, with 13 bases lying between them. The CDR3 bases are TGTGCCACCAGCAGAGAAGGGGAGCAGGGATACAATGAGCAGTTCTTC. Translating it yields CATSREGEQGYNEQFF.

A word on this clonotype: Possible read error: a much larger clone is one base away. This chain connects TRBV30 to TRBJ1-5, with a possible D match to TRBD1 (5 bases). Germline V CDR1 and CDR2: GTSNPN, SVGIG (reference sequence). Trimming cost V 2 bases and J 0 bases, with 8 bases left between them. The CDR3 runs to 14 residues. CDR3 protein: CAWSQGYSNQPQHF. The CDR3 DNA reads TGTGCCTGGAGTCAGGGCTATAGCAATCAGCCCCAGCATTTT.

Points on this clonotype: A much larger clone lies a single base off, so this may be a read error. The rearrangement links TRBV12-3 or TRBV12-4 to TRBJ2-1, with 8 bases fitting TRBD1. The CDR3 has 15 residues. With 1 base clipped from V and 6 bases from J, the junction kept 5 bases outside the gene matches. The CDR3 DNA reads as TGTGCCAGCAGTTTAGGGACAGGGATCTGCAATGAGCAGTTCTTC. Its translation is CASSLGTGICNEQFF.

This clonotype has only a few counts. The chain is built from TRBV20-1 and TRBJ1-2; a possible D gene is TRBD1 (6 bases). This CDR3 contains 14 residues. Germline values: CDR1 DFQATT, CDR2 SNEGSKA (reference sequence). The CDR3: CSSETQGFNYGYTF. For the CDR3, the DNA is TGCAGCTCAGAAACTCAGGGGTTCAACTATGGCTACACCTTC.

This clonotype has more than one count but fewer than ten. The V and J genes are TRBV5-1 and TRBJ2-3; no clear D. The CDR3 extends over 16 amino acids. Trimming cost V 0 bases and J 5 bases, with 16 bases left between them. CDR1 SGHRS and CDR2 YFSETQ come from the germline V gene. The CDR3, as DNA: TGCGCCAGCAGCTTGGCCCCGGGCCGGATTATAGATACGCAGTATTTT. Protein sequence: CASSLAPGRIIDTQYF.

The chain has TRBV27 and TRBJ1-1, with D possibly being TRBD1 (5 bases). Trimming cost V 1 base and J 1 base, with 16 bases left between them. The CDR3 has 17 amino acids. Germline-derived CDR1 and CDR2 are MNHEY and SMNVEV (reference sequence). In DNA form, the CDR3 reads TGTGCCAGCAGTTTATATTTGGGGGGGTTCGAGAACACTGAAGCTTTCTTT. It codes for CASSLYLGGFENTEAFF.

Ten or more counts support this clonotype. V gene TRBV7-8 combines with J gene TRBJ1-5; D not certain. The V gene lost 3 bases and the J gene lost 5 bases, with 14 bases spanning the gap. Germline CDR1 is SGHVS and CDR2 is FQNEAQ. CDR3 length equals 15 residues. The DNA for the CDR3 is TGTGCCAGCAGCTTGATTGATTCTTCCGATCAGCCCCAGCATTTT. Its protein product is CASSLIDSSDQPQHF. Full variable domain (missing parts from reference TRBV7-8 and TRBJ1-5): GAGVSQSPRYKVAKRGQDVALRCDPISGHVSLFWYQQALGQGPEFLTYFQNEAQLDKSGLPSDRFFAERPEGSVSTLKIQRTQQEDSAVYLCASSLIDSSDQPQHFGDGTRLSIL.

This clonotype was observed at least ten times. Written as DNA, the CDR3 is TGTGCCATCAGTGAGATAGGTCCTCTGGGCATCTACGAGCAGTACTTC. Translating gives CAISEIGPLGIYEQYF. The J gene is TRBJ2-7, the V gene TRBV10-3, with D uncertain. The germline V and J ends were trimmed by 2 bases and 3 bases, with 17 bases remaining between them. This CDR3 is 16 amino acids long. The germline V gene has CDR1 ENHRY and CDR2 SYGVKD.

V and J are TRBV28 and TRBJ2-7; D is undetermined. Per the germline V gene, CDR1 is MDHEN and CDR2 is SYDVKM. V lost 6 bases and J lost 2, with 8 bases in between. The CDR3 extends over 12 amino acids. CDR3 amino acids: CASSSQPYEQYF. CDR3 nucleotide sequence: TGTGCCAGCAGCTCACAACCCTACGAGCAGTACTTC.

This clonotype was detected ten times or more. CDR3 protein: CASRQGNTEAFF. Written as DNA, the CDR3 is TGTGCCAGCAGACAGGGGAACACTGAAGCTTTCTTT. V usage is TRBV6-1 and J usage is TRBJ1-1; weak D call: TRBD1 (6 bases). The length of the CDR3 is 12 residues. The V and J ends lost 6 bases and 1 base respectively, with 6 bases between them. Germline-derived CDR1 and CDR2 are MNHNS and SASEGT.

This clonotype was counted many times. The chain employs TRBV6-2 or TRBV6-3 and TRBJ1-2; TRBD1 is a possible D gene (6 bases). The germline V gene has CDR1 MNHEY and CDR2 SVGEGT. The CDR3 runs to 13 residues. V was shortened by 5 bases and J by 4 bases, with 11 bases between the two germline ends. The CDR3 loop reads CASSQGQLYGYTF. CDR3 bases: TGTGCCAGCAGTCAAGGACAGCTCTATGGCTACACCTTC.

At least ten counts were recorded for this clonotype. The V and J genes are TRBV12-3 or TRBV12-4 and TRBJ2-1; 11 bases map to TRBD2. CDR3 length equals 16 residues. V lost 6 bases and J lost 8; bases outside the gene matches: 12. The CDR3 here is CASRLGLAGGRDEQFF. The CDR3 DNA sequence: TGTGCCAGCAGACTCGGGCTAGCGGGAGGTAGGGATGAGCAGTTCTTC.

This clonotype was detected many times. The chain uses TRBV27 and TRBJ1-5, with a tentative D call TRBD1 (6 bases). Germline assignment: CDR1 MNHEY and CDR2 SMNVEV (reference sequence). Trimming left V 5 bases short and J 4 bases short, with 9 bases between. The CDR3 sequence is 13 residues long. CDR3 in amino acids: CASSHRENQPQHF. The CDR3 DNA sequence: TGTGCCAGCAGTCACAGGGAAAATCAGCCCCAGCATTTT.

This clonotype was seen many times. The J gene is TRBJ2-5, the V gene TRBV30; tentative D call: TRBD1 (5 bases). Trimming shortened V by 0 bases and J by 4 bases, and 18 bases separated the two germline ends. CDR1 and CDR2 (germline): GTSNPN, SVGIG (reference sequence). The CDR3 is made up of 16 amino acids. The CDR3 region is CAWSVGRHSQGETQYF. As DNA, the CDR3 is TGTGCCTGGAGTGTTGGTCGGCACAGCCAGGGAGAGACCCAGTACTTC.

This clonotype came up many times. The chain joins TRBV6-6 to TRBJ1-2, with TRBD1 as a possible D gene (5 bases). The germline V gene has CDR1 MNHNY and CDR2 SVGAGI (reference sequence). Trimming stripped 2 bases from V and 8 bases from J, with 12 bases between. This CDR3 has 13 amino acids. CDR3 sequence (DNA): TGTGCCAGCAGTTACCGGTCCTCAGGGGGCTACACCTTC. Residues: CASSYRSSGGYTF.

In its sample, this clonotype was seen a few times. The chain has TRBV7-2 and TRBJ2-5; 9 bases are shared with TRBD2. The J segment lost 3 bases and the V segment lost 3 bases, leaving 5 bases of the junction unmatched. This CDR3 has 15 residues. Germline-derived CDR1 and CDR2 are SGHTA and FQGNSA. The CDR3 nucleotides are TGTGCCAGCAGCTTCCACCTAGCGGGGAAAGAGACCCAGTACTTC. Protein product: CASSFHLAGKETQYF.

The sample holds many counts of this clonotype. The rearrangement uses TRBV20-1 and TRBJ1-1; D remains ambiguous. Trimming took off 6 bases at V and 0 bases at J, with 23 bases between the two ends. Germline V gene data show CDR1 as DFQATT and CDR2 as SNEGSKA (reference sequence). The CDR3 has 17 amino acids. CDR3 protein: CSAPLGYLGSMNTEAFF. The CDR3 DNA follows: TGCAGTGCGCCTCTCGGATACCTCGGGAGTATGAACACTGAAGCTTTCTTT.

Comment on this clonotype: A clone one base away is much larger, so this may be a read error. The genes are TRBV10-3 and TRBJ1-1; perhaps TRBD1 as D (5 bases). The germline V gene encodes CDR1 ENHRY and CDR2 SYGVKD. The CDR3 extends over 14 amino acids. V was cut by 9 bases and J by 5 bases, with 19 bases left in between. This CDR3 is CAMQDAGRETEAFF. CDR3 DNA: TGTGCCATGCAGGACGCAGGGAGGGAAACTGAAGCTTTCTTT.